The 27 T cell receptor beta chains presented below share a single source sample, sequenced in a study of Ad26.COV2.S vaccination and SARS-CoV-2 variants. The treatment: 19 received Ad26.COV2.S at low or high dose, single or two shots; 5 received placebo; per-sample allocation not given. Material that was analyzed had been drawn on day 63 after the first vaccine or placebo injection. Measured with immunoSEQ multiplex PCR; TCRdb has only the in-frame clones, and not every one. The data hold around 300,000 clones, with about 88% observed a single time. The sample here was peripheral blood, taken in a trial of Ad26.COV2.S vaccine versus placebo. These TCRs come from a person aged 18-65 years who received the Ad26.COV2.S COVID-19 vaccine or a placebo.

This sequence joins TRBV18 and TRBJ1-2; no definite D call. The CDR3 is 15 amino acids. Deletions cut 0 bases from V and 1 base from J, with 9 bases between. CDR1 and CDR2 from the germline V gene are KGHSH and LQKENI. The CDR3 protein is CASSPPGRINYGYTF. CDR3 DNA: TGTGCCAGCTCACCACCGGGCAGAATTAACTATGGCTACACCTTC.

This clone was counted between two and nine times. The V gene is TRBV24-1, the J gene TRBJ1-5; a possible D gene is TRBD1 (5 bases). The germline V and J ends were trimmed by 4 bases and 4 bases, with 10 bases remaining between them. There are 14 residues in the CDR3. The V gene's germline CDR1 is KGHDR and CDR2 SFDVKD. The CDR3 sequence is CATSESGLNQPQHF. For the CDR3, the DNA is TGTGCCACCAGTGAGTCAGGGCTGAATCAGCCCCAGCATTTT.

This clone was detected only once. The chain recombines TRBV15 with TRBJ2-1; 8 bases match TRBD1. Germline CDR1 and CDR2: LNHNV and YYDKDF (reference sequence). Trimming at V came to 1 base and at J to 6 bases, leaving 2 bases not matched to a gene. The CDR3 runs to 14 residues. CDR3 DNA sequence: TGTGCCACCAGCAGAGGCACAGGGGGCAATGAGCAGTTCTTC. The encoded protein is CATSRGTGGNEQFF.

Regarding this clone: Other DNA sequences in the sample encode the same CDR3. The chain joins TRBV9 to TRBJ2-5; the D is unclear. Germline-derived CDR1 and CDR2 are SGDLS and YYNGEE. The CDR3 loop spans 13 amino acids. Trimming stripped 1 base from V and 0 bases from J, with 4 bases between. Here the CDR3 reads CASSVSDQETQYF. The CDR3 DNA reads TGTGCCAGCAGCGTATCGGACCAAGAGACCCAGTACTTC.

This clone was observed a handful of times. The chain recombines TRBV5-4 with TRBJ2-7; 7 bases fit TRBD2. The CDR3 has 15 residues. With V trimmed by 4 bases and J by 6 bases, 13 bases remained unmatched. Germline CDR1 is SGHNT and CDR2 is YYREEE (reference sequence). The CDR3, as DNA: TGTGCCAGCAGCCCTCGGGGAGCGGGGAGTACCGAGCAGTACTTC. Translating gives CASSPRGAGSTEQYF.

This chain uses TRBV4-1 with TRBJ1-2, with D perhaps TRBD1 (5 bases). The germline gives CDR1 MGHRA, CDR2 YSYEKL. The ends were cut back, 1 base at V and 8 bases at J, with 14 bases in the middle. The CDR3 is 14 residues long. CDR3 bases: TGCGCCAGCAGCCAAGCACTTCAGGGTCGGGGCTACACCTTC. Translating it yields CASSQALQGRGYTF.

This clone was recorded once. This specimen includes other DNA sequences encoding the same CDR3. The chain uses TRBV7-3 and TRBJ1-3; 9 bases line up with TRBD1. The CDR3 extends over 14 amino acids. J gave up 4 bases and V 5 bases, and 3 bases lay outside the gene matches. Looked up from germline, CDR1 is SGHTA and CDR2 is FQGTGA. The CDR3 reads CASSPDRGGNTIYF. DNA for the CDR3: TGTGCCAGCAGCCCGGACAGGGGAGGAAACACCATATATTTT.

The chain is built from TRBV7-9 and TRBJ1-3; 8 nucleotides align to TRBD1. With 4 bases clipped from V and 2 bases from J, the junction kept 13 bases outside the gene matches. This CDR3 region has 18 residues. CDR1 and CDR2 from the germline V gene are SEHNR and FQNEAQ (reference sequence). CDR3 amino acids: CASSYSRRRTGPGNTIYF. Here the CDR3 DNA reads TGTGCCAGCAGCTACTCCCGGCGTCGGACAGGGCCTGGAAACACCATATATTTT.

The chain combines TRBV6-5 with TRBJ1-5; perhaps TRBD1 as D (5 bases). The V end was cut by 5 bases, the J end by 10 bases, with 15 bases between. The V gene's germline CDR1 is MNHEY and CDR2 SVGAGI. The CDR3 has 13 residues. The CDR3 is CASSKTGSRPQHF. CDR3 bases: TGTGCCAGCAGTAAAACAGGTTCCCGACCCCAGCATTTT.

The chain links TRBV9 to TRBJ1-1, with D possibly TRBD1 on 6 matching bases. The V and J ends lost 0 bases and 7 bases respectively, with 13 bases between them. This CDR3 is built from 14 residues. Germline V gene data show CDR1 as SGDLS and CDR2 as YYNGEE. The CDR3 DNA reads TGTGCCAGCAGCGTAGGGCCAACGGACAGTGAAGCTTTCTTT. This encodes CASSVGPTDSEAFF. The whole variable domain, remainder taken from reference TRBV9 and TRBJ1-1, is DSGVTQTPKHLITATGQRVTLRCSPRSGDLSVYWYQQSLDQGLQFLIQYYNGEERAKGNILERFSAQQFPDLHSELNLSSLELGDSALYFCASSVGPTDSEAFFGQGTRLTVV.

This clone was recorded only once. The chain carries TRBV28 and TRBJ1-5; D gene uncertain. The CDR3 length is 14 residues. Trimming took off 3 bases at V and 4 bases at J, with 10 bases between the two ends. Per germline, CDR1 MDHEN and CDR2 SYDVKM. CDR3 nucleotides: TGTGCCAGCAGTTTTCCTAGCGGGAATCAGCCCCAGCATTTT. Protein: CASSFPSGNQPQHF.

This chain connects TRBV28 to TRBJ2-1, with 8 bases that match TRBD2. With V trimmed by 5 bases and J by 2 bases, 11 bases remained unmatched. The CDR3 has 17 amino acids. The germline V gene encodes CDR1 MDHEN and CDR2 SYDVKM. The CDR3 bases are TGTGCCAGCAGTGGTTCCTTAGGACTAGCTGCCTACAATGAGCAGTTCTTC. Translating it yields CASSGSLGLAAYNEQFF. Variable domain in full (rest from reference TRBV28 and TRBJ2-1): DVKVTQSSRYLVKRTGEKVFLECVQDMDHENMFWYRQDPGLGLRLIYFSYDVKMKEKGDIPEGYSVSREKKERFSLILESASTNQTSMYLCASSGSLGLAAYNEQFFGPGTRLTVL.

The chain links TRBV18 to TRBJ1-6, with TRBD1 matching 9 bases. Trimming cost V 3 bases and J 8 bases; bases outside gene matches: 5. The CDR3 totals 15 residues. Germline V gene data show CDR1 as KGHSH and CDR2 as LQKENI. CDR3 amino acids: CASSPRGQGDSPLHF. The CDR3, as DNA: TGTGCCAGCTCACCCAGGGGACAGGGCGATTCACCCCTCCACTTT.

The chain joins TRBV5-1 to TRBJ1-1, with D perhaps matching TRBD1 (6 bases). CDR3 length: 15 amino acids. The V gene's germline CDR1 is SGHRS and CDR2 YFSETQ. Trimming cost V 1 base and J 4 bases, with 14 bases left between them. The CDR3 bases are TGCGCCAGCAGCTTGAGGACAGTCGGCTCCACTGAAGCTTTCTTT. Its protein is CASSLRTVGSTEAFF.

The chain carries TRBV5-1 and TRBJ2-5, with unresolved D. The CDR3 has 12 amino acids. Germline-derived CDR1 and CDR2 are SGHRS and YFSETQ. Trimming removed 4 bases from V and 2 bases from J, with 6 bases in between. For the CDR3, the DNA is TGCGCCAGCAGCACGGCACAAGAGACCCAGTACTTC. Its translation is CASSTAQETQYF.

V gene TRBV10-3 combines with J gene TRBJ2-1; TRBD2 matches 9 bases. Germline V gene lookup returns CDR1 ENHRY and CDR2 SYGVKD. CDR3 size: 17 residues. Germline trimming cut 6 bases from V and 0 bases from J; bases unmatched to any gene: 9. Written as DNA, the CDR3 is TGTGCCATCAGCGGAACTAGCGGGTCTAGCTCCTACAATGAGCAGTTCTTC. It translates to CAISGTSGSSSYNEQFF.

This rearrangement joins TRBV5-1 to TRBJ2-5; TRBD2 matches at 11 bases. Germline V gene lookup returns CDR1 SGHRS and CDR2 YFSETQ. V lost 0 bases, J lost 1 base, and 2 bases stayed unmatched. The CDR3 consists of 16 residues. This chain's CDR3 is CASSLVLAGAQETQYF. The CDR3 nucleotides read TGCGCCAGCAGCTTGGTACTAGCGGGAGCCCAAGAGACCCAGTACTTC.

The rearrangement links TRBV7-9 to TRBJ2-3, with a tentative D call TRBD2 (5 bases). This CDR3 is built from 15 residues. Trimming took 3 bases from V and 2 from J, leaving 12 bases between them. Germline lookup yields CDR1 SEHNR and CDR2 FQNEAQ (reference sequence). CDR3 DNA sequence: TGTGCCAGCAGCTTCCGGGGAATATCCACAGATACGCAGTATTTT. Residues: CASSFRGISTDTQYF.

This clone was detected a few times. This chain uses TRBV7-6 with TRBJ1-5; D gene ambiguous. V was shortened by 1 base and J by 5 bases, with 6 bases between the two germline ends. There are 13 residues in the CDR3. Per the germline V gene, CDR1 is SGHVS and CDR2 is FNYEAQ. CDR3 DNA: TGTGCCAGCAGCTTAGAAAGGGATCAGCCCCAGCATTTT. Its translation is CASSLERDQPQHF.

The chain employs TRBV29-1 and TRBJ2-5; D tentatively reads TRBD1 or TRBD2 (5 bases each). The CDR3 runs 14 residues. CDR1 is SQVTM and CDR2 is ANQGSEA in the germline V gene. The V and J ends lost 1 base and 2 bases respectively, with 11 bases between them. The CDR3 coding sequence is TGCAGCGTTGAAGGGGACCGGGTGCAAGAGACCCAGTACTTC. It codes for CSVEGDRVQETQYF.

DNA of the CDR3: TGTGCCAGCAGCAAAGAATACACCGGGGAGCTGTTTTTT. Protein sequence: CASSKEYTGELFF. The chain recombines TRBV6-4 with TRBJ2-2; no reliable D call. CDR1 and CDR2 (germline): MRHNA, SNTAGT. The CDR3 has 13 amino acids. V lost 6 bases, J lost 3 bases, and 8 bases lay in between.

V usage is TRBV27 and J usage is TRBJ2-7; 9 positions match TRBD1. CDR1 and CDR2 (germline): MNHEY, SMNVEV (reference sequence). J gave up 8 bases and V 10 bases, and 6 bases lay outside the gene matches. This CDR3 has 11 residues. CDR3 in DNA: TGTGCCACAACAGGGGGCGAGAAGCAGTACTTC. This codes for CATTGGEKQYF.

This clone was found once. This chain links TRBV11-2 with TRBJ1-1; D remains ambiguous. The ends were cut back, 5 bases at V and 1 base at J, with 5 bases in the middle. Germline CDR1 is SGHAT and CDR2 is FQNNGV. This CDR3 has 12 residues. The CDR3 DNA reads TGTGCCAGCAGCGAAGGGAACACTGAAGCTTTCTTT. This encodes CASSEGNTEAFF. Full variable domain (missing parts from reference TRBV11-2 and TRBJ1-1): EAGVAQSPRYKIIEKRQSVAFWCNPISGHATLYWYQQILGQGPKLLIQFQNNGVVDDSQLPKDRFSAERLKGVDSTLKIQPAKLEDSAVYLCASSEGNTEAFFGQGTRLTVV.

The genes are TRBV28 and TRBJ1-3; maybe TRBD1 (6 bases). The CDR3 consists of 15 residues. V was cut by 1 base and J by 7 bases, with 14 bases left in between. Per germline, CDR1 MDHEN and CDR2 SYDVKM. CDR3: CASSLFTDSSNTIYF. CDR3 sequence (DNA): TGTGCCAGCAGTTTATTCACGGACAGTTCTAACACCATATATTTT.

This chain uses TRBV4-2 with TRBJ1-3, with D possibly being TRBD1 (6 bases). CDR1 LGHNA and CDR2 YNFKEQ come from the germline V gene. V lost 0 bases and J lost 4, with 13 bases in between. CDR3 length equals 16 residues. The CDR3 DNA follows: TGTGCCAGCAGCCAAGATAAGGGGGGGAACGGAAACACCATATATTTT. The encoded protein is CASSQDKGGNGNTIYF.

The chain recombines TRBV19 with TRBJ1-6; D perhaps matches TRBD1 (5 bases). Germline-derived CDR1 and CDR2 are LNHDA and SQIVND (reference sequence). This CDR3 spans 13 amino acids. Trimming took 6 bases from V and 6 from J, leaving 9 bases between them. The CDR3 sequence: CASRKGLNSPLHF. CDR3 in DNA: TGTGCCAGTAGGAAGGGGCTTAATTCACCCCTCCACTTT. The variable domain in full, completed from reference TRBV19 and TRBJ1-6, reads DGGITQSPKYLFRKEGQNVTLSCEQNLNHDAMYWYRQDPGQGLRLIYYSQIVNDFQKGDIAEGYSVSREKKESFPLTVTSAQKNPTAFYLCASRKGLNSPLHFGNGTRLTVT.

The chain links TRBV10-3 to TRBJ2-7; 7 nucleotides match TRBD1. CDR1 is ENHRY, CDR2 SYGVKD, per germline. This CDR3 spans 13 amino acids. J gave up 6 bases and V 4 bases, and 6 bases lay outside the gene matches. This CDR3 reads CAISGGRDSEQYF. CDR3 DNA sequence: TGTGCCATCAGTGGCGGCCGGGACAGCGAGCAGTACTTC.